This section outlines one TCR beta chain sequence together with its context. Assay: immunoSEQ multiplex PCR; the TCRdb copy retains only in-frame clones and omits some. The profile shows about 120,000 clones, roughly 90% of them singletons. This entry belongs to a study of control samples from healthy donors and cancer patients. With V trimmed by 6 bases and J by 9 bases, 12 bases remained unmatched. Germline-derived CDR1 and CDR2 are SNHLY and FYNNEI. The CDR3 is made up of 14 amino acids. The sequencing input was blood. This receptor was taken from a man between 50 and 59 years old in good health. The rearrangement links TRBV2 to TRBJ1-1, with 8 bases identical to TRBD1. The CDR3 region has the DNA TGTGCCAGCAGAATGGACAGGGAGGTGAAAAAAGCTTTCTTT. It codes for CASRMDREVKKAFF.